One and the same sample provided the 30 T cell receptor beta chains below, sequenced in a study of cytomegalovirus exposure and HLA in healthy donors. Primers: 60 Vbeta forward and 13 Jbeta reverse. Clones were sequenced by immunoSEQ multiplex PCR, and TCRdb holds only the in-frame ones, with some missing. There are around 110,000 clones in the sample; over 60% occur only once, and around 4.5% lies in the top ten. The sample taken for sequencing was PBMCs. The receptors here all came from a man under 40 in good health and CMV-seropositive.

J is TRBJ1-6 and V is TRBV27; no definite D call. The germline gives CDR1 MNHEY, CDR2 SMNVEV (reference sequence). Trimming removed 3 bases from V and 7 bases from J, with 10 bases in between. The CDR3 extends over 14 amino acids. CDR3 region: CASSFLQTNSPLHF. The CDR3 DNA follows: TGTGCCAGCAGTTTTTTACAGACGAATTCACCCCTCCACTTT.

This clone was counted a single time. The rearrangement joins TRBV7-2 to TRBJ1-2, with 9 bases matching TRBD1. J lost 0 bases, V lost 2 bases, and 1 base had no gene match. Germline V lookup: CDR1 SGHTA, CDR2 FQGNSA. The CDR3 contains 15 residues. This CDR3 reads CASSLRTGANYGYTF. The DNA of the CDR3 is TGTGCCAGCAGCTTAAGGACAGGGGCTAACTATGGCTACACCTTC.

CDR3 in DNA: TGTGCCAGCAGCCCCCGGACAGGTGGCCCCAAGACCCAGTACTTC. Protein: CASSPRTGGPKTQYF. The chain has TRBV5-8 and TRBJ2-5; 7 bases are shared with TRBD1. J gave up 6 bases and V 4 bases, and 12 bases lay outside the gene matches. The CDR3 runs 15 residues. Per the germline V gene, CDR1 is SGHTS and CDR2 is YDEGEE.

The V call is TRBV18, the J call TRBJ1-4, with 8 bases aligning to TRBD1. CDR1 KGHSH and CDR2 LQKENI come from the germline V gene. V lost 4 bases to trimming and J lost 8 bases; unmatched junction nucleotides: 9. The CDR3 extends over 15 amino acids. CDR3: CASSHRQGAEEKLFF. The CDR3 DNA follows: TGTGCCAGCTCACATAGGCAGGGGGCGGAAGAAAAACTGTTTTTT.

The chain recombines TRBV28 with TRBJ2-7; D is perhaps TRBD1 (6 bases). Trimming stripped 4 bases from V and 2 bases from J, with 12 bases between. The CDR3 is made up of 14 amino acids. Germline-derived CDR1 and CDR2 are MDHEN and SYDVKM. The CDR3 spells CASSSPGHPYEQYF. The CDR3 DNA follows: TGTGCCAGCAGTTCACCGGGACATCCCTACGAGCAGTACTTC.

CDR3 protein: CASSYSHGAYEQYF. CDR3 coding DNA: TGTGCCAGCAGTTACTCTCACGGGGCCTACGAGCAGTACTTC. This rearrangement joins TRBV6-5 to TRBJ2-7, with D perhaps TRBD2 (5 bases). The CDR3 extends over 14 amino acids. Germline-derived CDR1 and CDR2 are MNHEY and SVGAGI. The ends were cut back, 0 bases at V and 2 bases at J, with 8 bases in the middle.

The gene calls are TRBV14 and TRBJ2-7; 7 nucleotides align to TRBD1. The germline CDR1 and CDR2 sequences are SGHDN and FVKESK. After removal of 1 base from V and 3 bases from J, the junction contained 6 bases not matched to a gene. The CDR3 is made up of 15 amino acids. CDR3: CASSQATGFYYEQYF. In DNA, the CDR3 is TGTGCCAGCAGCCAAGCGACAGGGTTCTACTACGAGCAGTACTTC. Combining the CDR3 with reference TRBV14 and TRBJ2-7 gives the whole variable domain EAGVTQFPSHSVIEKGQTVTLRCDPISGHDNLYWYRRVMGKEIKFLLHFVKESKQDESGMPNNRFLAERTGGTYSTLKVQPAELEDSGVYFCASSQATGFYYEQYFGPGTRLTVT.

The chain is built from TRBV5-6 and TRBJ1-1; possible D gene TRBD1, 6 bases. This CDR3 comprises 14 residues. Germline CDR1 SGHDT, CDR2 YYEEEE. Trimming cost V 6 bases and J 6 bases, with 18 bases left between them. DNA for the CDR3: TGTGCCAGCAACACTTCCCCGGGGGGCGCTGAAGCTTTCTTT. Protein: CASNTSPGGAEAFF.

The gene calls are TRBV5-1 and TRBJ2-6, with D maybe TRBD2 (6 bases). Per germline, CDR1 SGHRS and CDR2 YFSETQ. With 4 bases removed from V and 0 bases from J, the gap between germline ends came to 8 bases. The CDR3 is 15 amino acids. DNA for the CDR3: TGCGCCAGCAGCCGGGACTCCTCTGGGGCCAACGTCCTGACTTTC. This translates into CASSRDSSGANVLTF.

The J gene is TRBJ2-7, the V gene TRBV7-3; D may be TRBD1 (6 bases). CDR3 size: 12 residues. With 7 bases removed from V and 1 base from J, the gap between germline ends came to 8 bases. Germline values: CDR1 SGHTA, CDR2 FQGTGA. The CDR3 region is CASTDRSYEQYF. CDR3 DNA sequence: TGTGCCAGCACAGACAGGTCCTACGAGCAGTACTTC.

J is TRBJ2-7 and V is TRBV27; TRBD1 aligns across 9 bases. The CDR3 is made up of 14 amino acids. Germline V CDR1 and CDR2: MNHEY, SMNVEV (reference sequence). V trimming: 5 bases; J trimming: 4 bases; junction bases outside the gene matches: 6. CDR3 sequence: CASSSPDRGYEQYF. For the CDR3, the DNA is TGTGCCAGCAGTAGCCCAGACAGGGGGTACGAGCAGTACTTC.

Only a few counts were recorded for this clone. The genes are TRBV4-1 and TRBJ2-1, with 7 bases fitting TRBD2. Trimming took 3 bases from V and 10 from J; bases not matched to a gene: 24. There are 19 residues in the CDR3. Looked up from germline, CDR1 is MGHRA and CDR2 is YSYEKL. The CDR3 sequence: CASSQFRAQGAGVVVEQFF. The CDR3 region has the DNA TGCGCCAGCAGCCAGTTCAGGGCCCAGGGCGCGGGGGTAGTAGTGGAGCAGTTCTTC.

V usage is TRBV28 and J usage is TRBJ1-2; possibly TRBD1 for D (6 bases). The CDR3 covers 13 residues. V was pared by 5 bases and J by 5 bases, with 12 bases between. The germline V gene has CDR1 MDHEN and CDR2 SYDVKM. In DNA, the CDR3 is TGTGCCAGCAGTGCGGACAGTAGGTATGGCTACACCTTC. It is translated as CASSADSRYGYTF.

This clone has only one observation. The V call is TRBV6-5, the J call TRBJ2-3; no reliable D call. This CDR3 region has 11 residues. The V end lost 7 bases, the J end lost 5 bases, and 7 bases lay between the germline ends. Germline V lookup: CDR1 MNHEY, CDR2 SVGAGI. CDR3 amino acids: CASTSQDTQYF. The CDR3 DNA is TGTGCCAGCACGAGCCAAGATACGCAGTATTTT.

This rearrangement joins TRBV7-3 to TRBJ2-1; TRBD1 agrees at 8 bases. Trimming cost V 0 bases and J 3 bases; bases outside gene matches: 1. This CDR3 has 15 residues. The germline V gene has CDR1 SGHTA and CDR2 FQGTGA. CDR3 residues: CASSLTTGDYNEQFF. The CDR3 DNA sequence: TGTGCCAGCAGCTTAACGACAGGGGACTACAATGAGCAGTTCTTC.

V and J are TRBV7-8 and TRBJ2-7; perhaps TRBD1 as D (6 bases). Trimming stripped 5 bases from V and 6 bases from J, with 20 bases between. Germline values: CDR1 SGHVS, CDR2 FQNEAQ. The CDR3 length is 15 residues. The CDR3 DNA reads TGTGCCAGCAGCCGAGTAAGATGGACAGCCAGCGAGCAGTACTTC. It specifies CASSRVRWTASEQYF.

The chain uses TRBV25-1 and TRBJ2-1, with 12 nucleotides matching TRBD2. V lost 5 bases to trimming and J lost 8 bases; unmatched junction nucleotides: 10. Germline-derived CDR1 and CDR2 are MGHDK and SYGVNS. The CDR3 consists of 16 residues. This CDR3 is CASSSTSGGLFYEQFF. The CDR3 DNA reads TGTGCCAGCAGTTCTACTAGCGGGGGGTTGTTCTATGAGCAGTTCTTC.

V is TRBV7-9 and J is TRBJ2-4; TRBD2 agrees at 10 bases. Germline values: CDR1 SEHNR, CDR2 FQNEAQ (reference sequence). V dropped 4 bases and J dropped 2; count of bases not matched to a gene: 11. The CDR3 runs 18 residues. Here the CDR3 reads CASSYPFRLAGTKNIQYF. The CDR3 coding sequence is TGTGCCAGCAGCTACCCCTTCCGACTAGCGGGTACCAAAAACATTCAGTACTTC.

The rearrangement links TRBV7-3 to TRBJ2-3, with D possibly TRBD1 on 5 matching bases. Trimming removed 1 base at V and 7 bases at J, with 12 bases between. The CDR3 is made up of 14 amino acids. Germline V CDR1 and CDR2: SGHTA, FQGTGA. CDR3 sequence (DNA): TGTGCCAGCAGCTTAAACGGTGCAGGGAATACGCAGTATTTT. It encodes CASSLNGAGNTQYF. The full variable domain, with the rest looked up from reference TRBV7-3 and TRBJ2-3, is GAGVSQTPSNKVTEKGKYVELRCDPISGHTALYWYRQSLGQGPEFLIYFQGTGAADDSGLPNDRFFAVRPEGSVSTLKIQRTERGDSAVYLCASSLNGAGNTQYFGPGTRLTVL.

The chain has TRBV6-6 and TRBJ1-1, with D possibly matching TRBD1 (5 bases). Trimming shortened V by 6 bases and J by 5 bases, and 13 bases separated the two germline ends. CDR3 length: 13 residues. The germline V gene has CDR1 MNHNY and CDR2 SVGAGI (reference sequence). DNA of the CDR3: TGTGCCAGCAGCCCCCCAGGGAGGACTGAAGCTTTCTTT. It yields the protein CASSPPGRTEAFF.

This chain uses TRBV28 with TRBJ1-4, with D perhaps TRBD1 (6 bases). Germline loops: CDR1 MDHEN, CDR2 SYDVKM. The CDR3 is 16 amino acids. V lost 6 bases to trimming and J lost 8 bases, with 22 bases between them. The CDR3 DNA reads as TGTGCCAGCAGCCTGAATTTAGGGGGAATTGGGGAAAAACTGTTTTTT. Amino acids: CASSLNLGGIGEKLFF.

The chain has TRBV7-2 and TRBJ1-1; 11 bases agree with TRBD1. The CDR3 is 15 amino acids. Trimming took 1 base from V and 4 from J; bases not matched to a gene: 2. Per the germline V gene, CDR1 is SGHTA and CDR2 is FQGNSA. CDR3 in DNA: TGTGCCAGCAGCTTAGTTGGGACAGGGGGCACTGAAGCTTTCTTT. Translation gives CASSLVGTGGTEAFF.

The rearrangement links TRBV29-1 to TRBJ1-6; no definite D call. The CDR3 covers 13 residues. Trimming took 7 bases from V and 7 from J, leaving 14 bases between them. Germline V gives CDR1 SQVTM, CDR2 ANQGSEA. The CDR3 spells CSAREGMNSPLHF. The CDR3 nucleotides read TGCAGCGCTAGGGAGGGCATGAATTCACCCCTCCACTTT.

This clone turned up a few times. The V gene is TRBV6-5, the J gene TRBJ2-3; 8 bases agree with TRBD2. V shed 6 bases and J 4 bases; nucleotides not matched to a gene: 6. Germline V gene data show CDR1 as MNHEY and CDR2 as SVGAGI. The CDR3 runs to 14 residues. CDR3 sequence: CASRNGGAPDTQYF. The CDR3 DNA reads TGTGCCAGCAGGAACGGGGGGGCCCCAGATACGCAGTATTTT.

This rearrangement joins TRBV2 to TRBJ2-4; 8 nucleotides match TRBD2. The CDR3 is made up of 15 amino acids. Trimming took 3 bases from V and 12 from J; bases not matched to a gene: 13. Germline assignment: CDR1 SNHLY and CDR2 FYNNEI. CDR3 region: CASSDDAGGAPSQYF. The CDR3 DNA sequence: TGTGCCAGCAGTGACGACGCCGGGGGGGCTCCCAGTCAGTACTTC.

The chain uses TRBV27 and TRBJ1-3; D unclear. The CDR3 is 15 amino acids. V was clipped by 2 bases and J by 0 bases, with 8 bases between them. Germline V gene data show CDR1 as MNHEY and CDR2 as SMNVEV (reference sequence). The CDR3 DNA is TGTGCCAGCAGTTTACGGTGGAGCTCTGGAAACACCATATATTTT. Translated, it gives CASSLRWSSGNTIYF.

This chain links TRBV7-9 with TRBJ1-3, with 7 bases matching TRBD1. This CDR3 is built from 17 residues. Germline assignment: CDR1 SEHNR and CDR2 FQNEAQ (reference sequence). Germline trimming cut 5 bases from V and 9 bases from J; bases unmatched to any gene: 19. CDR3 sequence (DNA): TGTGCCAGCAGCCGGATCTCCCAGACAGGTCCAGGGGGCACCATATATTTT. Translation gives CASSRISQTGPGGTIYF.

V gene TRBV9 combines with J gene TRBJ2-7; perhaps TRBD1 as D (6 bases). Per the germline V gene, CDR1 is SGDLS and CDR2 is YYNGEE. The CDR3 is 15 amino acids. Between the trimmed V and J ends, which lost 1 base and 3 bases, there was a span of 14 bases. The CDR3 DNA reads TGTGCCAGCAGCGTAACCGGGACAAATAACTACGAGCAGTACTTC. Translation gives CASSVTGTNNYEQYF.

The chain recombines TRBV5-1 with TRBJ2-7; weak D call: TRBD1 (6 bases). Deletions cut 0 bases from V and 0 bases from J, with 16 bases between. The CDR3 loop spans 17 amino acids. CDR1 and CDR2 from the germline V gene are SGHRS and YFSETQ. CDR3 sequence reads: CASSLVVGGANSYEQYF. CDR3 sequence (DNA): TGCGCCAGCAGCTTGGTGGTTGGGGGCGCCAACTCCTACGAGCAGTACTTC.

The CDR3 loop reads CASIPLAGGPVFWYEQYF. The CDR3 coding sequence is TGTGCCAGTATCCCCCTAGCGGGAGGGCCGGTTTTTTGGTACGAGCAGTACTTC. The chain joins TRBV19 to TRBJ2-7, with 12 bases that match TRBD2. The CDR3 runs to 18 residues. Trimming cost V 7 bases and J 4 bases; bases outside gene matches: 17. Germline CDR1 is LNHDA and CDR2 is SQIVND (reference sequence). Based on the CDR3 plus reference TRBV19 and TRBJ2-7, the full variable domain is DGGITQSPKYLFRKEGQNVTLSCEQNLNHDAMYWYRQDPGQGLRLIYYSQIVNDFQKGDIAEGYSVSREKKESFPLTVTSAQKNPTAFYLCASIPLAGGPVFWYEQYFGPGTRLTVT.